The rows below give T cell receptor beta chains drawn from one sample of a study of blood T cell repertoires in COVID-19. Libraries were prepared by immunoSEQ multiplex PCR; TCRdb keeps only in-frame clonotypes and omits some of them. The sample contains fewer than 120,000 clones, 80% to 90% of which appear only once. Sample: peripheral blood. Receptor source: a woman aged 60-70 years with acute or convalescent COVID-19. Each CDR3 is given with its conserved first and last residue. D genes are given only for firm matches. Rows give clone size only sometimes, using once, few, many, or a class for an expanded clone.

CDR3nt	CDR3aa	v_gene	j_gene	d_gene	abundance
TGTGCCAGCAGTATTTGGGAGAGGGATGGCTACACCTTC	CASSIWERDGYTF	TRBV2	TRBJ1-2	NA	NA
TGTGCCAGCAGCTTAGGCGGGGCCCGCTATGGCTACACCTTC	CASSLGGARYGYTF	TRBV7-2	TRBJ1-2	NA	NA
TGTGCCAGCAGTTTAACCGGGGACAAGGGTGGCTACACCTTC	CASSLTGDKGGYTF	TRBV28	TRBJ1-2	NA	few
TGTGCCAGCAGCCCCCGGACTAGCGGGGTCAGCTTATACAATGAGCAGTTCTTC	CASSPRTSGVSLYNEQFF	TRBV9	TRBJ2-1	TRBD2	NA
TGTGCCAGCAGTTTCGCCGGGATTAACACCGGGGAGCTGTTTTTT	CASSFAGINTGELFF	TRBV6-2/TRBV6-3	TRBJ2-2	NA	few
TGTGCCACCAGGAGAGACAGGGAACGGCACTATGGCTACACCTTC	CATRRDRERHYGYTF	TRBV15	TRBJ1-2	TRBD1	NA
TGCGCCAGCAGCCGGGACGGACAGGGAGCTTCACCCCTCCACTTT	CASSRDGQGASPLHF	TRBV4-3	TRBJ1-6	TRBD1	NA
TGTGCCAGCTCCTTGGACAGTGAAGCTTTCTTT	CASSLDSEAFF	TRBV2	TRBJ1-1	NA	few
TGCGCCAGCAGAGAAACAGGGCGCGAGCAGTTCTTC	CASRETGREQFF	TRBV5-1	TRBJ2-1	NA	once
TGTGCCAGCAGTTTATCCGCGCCCTCCCGGACAGGGAGCAATGAGCAGTTCTTC	CASSLSAPSRTGSNEQFF	TRBV27	TRBJ2-1	TRBD1	NA
TGCGCCAGCTCCGAAACAGGGGTAAGGGACACTGAAGCTTTCTTT	CASSETGVRDTEAFF	TRBV5-1	TRBJ1-1	TRBD1	few
TGCGCCAGCAGCCAAGACTTAATGGCCTGGGCTTTCTTT	CASSQDLMAWAFF	TRBV4-1	TRBJ1-1	NA	NA
TGTGCCAGCAGCCAAAGTAGGCAGGGCAACACCGGGGAGCTGTTTTTT	CASSQSRQGNTGELFF	TRBV14	TRBJ2-2	NA	NA